The sequence of this TCR beta chain was determined in a study of monozygotic twins with inflammatory bowel disease. Overall study findings and caveats: Extra variability in the repertoires of patients may have come from differing immunosuppressive treatments. Among the T cells, different subtypes could not be distinguished. Twins with IBD were found to have lower TCRbeta diversity (inverse Simpson) than healthy co-twins.

TCRdb re-called the 5' RACE reads and catalogs CDR3 proteins one per entry, DNA excluded. Its clone listing holds a few hundred thousand distinct CDR3 sequences. Notes on this clonotype: Its antigen is unidentified.

Sample: blood. The source is a human donor with ulcerative colitis or Crohn's disease, or a healthy co-twin of an affected twin (not recorded which).

The CDR3 region is CASSDTREIQETQYF. This rearrangement joins TRBV25-1 to TRBJ2-5; TCRdb outputs TRBD1, but without DNA this stays unchecked. The CDR3 loop spans 15 amino acids. Germline loops: CDR1 MGHDK, CDR2 SYGVNS.